This T cell receptor beta chain derives from a study of blood T cells in healthy people across ages. The sample holds a few counts of this clonotype. The junction and the germline gene differ at one end; a read error may be behind it. PCR was performed a second time for about 6 to 12 cycles using a sample-barcoded 5' primer and a J-beta primer mix. TCRdb re-called the 5' RACE reads with MiXCR, one entry per CDR3 protein. This table holds 1.5 million to 2 million distinct CDR3 sequences, almost 35% found once. Germline V lookup: CDR1 MGHDK, CDR2 SYGVNS. CDR3 length: 12 amino acids. This sequence originates from a woman between 25 and 40 years old in good health. The specimen sequenced was blood. The V and J genes are TRBV25-1 and TRBJ2-3; unclear D gene. CDR3 sequence: CANSGSTDTQYF. In DNA, the CDR3 is TGTGCCAACAGTGGGAGCACAGATACGCAGTATTTT. Variable domain in full (rest from reference TRBV25-1 and TRBJ2-3): EADIYQTPRYLVIGTGKKITLECSQTMGHDKMYWYQQDPGMELHLIHYSYGVNSTEKGDLSSESTVSRIRTEHFPLTLESARPSHTSQYLCANSGSTDTQYFGPGTRLTVL.